The 14 T cell receptor beta chains below were found in one sample sequenced in a study of blood T cell repertoires in COVID-19. Measured with immunoSEQ multiplex PCR; TCRdb has only the in-frame clones, and not every one. The repertoire includes roughly 220,000 clones, approximately 80% of them detected once, and around 16% sits in the top ten. Sequenced input: PBMCs or T cells enriched from blood (not recorded which). The origin of the receptors is a middle-aged man who had recovered from COVID-19.

In this sample, this clone turned up once. The genes are TRBV6-5 and TRBJ2-1; a weak D match, TRBD1 (6 bases). V lost 2 bases to trimming and J lost 6 bases, with 17 bases between them. CDR1 is MNHEY and CDR2 is SVGAGI in the germline V gene. The CDR3 extends over 16 amino acids. Here the CDR3 DNA reads TGTGCCAGCAGTTACCCACGACCCTCAGGGGCCAATGAGCAGTTCTTC. Amino acids: CASSYPRPSGANEQFF.

The chain carries TRBV2 and TRBJ1-1, with 10 bases matching TRBD1. Germline V gene sequence: CDR1 SNHLY, CDR2 FYNNEI. Trimming took 5 bases from V and 1 from J; bases not matched to a gene: 7. CDR3 length equals 16 residues. The CDR3, as DNA: TGTGCCAGCAGTTCAAGGACAGGGGGTAGGAACACTGAAGCTTTCTTT. This encodes CASSSRTGGRNTEAFF.

This sequence joins TRBV6-6 and TRBJ2-1; 10 bases fit TRBD1. V trimming: 4 bases; J trimming: 6 bases; junction bases outside the gene matches: 9. This CDR3 spans 16 amino acids. Germline CDR1 is MNHNY and CDR2 is SVGAGI (reference sequence). The CDR3 here is CASSSWTGGNPNEQFF. CDR3 nucleotide sequence: TGTGCCAGCAGTTCCTGGACAGGGGGGAATCCCAATGAGCAGTTCTTC.

This chain links TRBV11-1 with TRBJ1-1; TRBD1 agrees at 8 bases. CDR3 length: 15 amino acids. Germline V gene lookup returns CDR1 SGHAT and CDR2 FQDESV (reference sequence). Trimming cost V 5 bases and J 11 bases; bases outside gene matches: 16. In nucleotides, the CDR3 is TGTGCCAGCAGCCGACGAACAGACAGGGGCGGGACGGCTTTCTTT. It codes for CASSRRTDRGGTAFF.

The chain combines TRBV7-8 with TRBJ2-7; 8 positions match TRBD2. The CDR3 totals 16 residues. Trimming cost V 4 bases and J 0 bases; bases outside gene matches: 8. From germline, CDR1 is SGHVS and CDR2 FQNEAQ. The CDR3 DNA is TGTGCCAGCAGCTCCCGGGGGGGGCCCAGCTCCTACGAGCAGTACTTC. Its protein is CASSSRGGPSSYEQYF.

This clone has only one observation. The rearrangement joins TRBV21-1 to TRBJ1-1; TRBD1 is the table's D call, not checked against the DNA. TRBV21-1 is assigned pseudogene status. The CDR3 contains 18 residues. CDR3 DNA sequence: TGTGCCAGCAGCATCTCACAGGACCGTAGGGGTATGAACACTGAAGCTTTCTTT. This codes for CASSISQDRRGMNTEAFF.

The chain has TRBV5-4 and TRBJ1-1; 10 bases map to TRBD1. This CDR3 is 15 amino acids long. The V and J ends lost 5 bases and 1 base, in that order; junction bases with no gene match: 5. Germline CDR1 reads SGHNT; CDR2 reads YYREEE (reference sequence). The CDR3: CASSTRTGGNTEAFF. The CDR3 DNA reads TGTGCCAGCAGTACTCGGACAGGGGGGAACACTGAAGCTTTCTTT.

The chain has TRBV7-2 and TRBJ1-1; no reliable D call. The germline V and J ends were trimmed by 5 bases and 2 bases, with 9 bases remaining between them. The CDR3 contains 13 residues. Germline lookup yields CDR1 SGHTA and CDR2 FQGNSA. CDR3 sequence: CASSRRINTEAFF. The CDR3 DNA is TGTGCCAGCAGCCGGCGGATAAACACTGAAGCTTTCTTT.

This chain uses TRBV27 with TRBJ1-2, with 8 bases fitting TRBD1. The germline V gene encodes CDR1 MNHEY and CDR2 SMNVEV (reference sequence). The CDR3 contains 13 residues. With 1 base clipped from V and 7 bases from J, the junction kept 2 bases outside the gene matches. The CDR3 is CASSLWTGSGYTF. For the CDR3, the DNA is TGTGCCAGCAGTTTATGGACAGGGAGTGGCTACACCTTC.

The genes are TRBV5-1 and TRBJ2-1, with TRBD2 matching 14 bases. The CDR3 runs 19 residues. Looked up from germline, CDR1 is SGHRS and CDR2 is YFSETQ. After removal of 2 bases from V and 2 bases from J, the junction contained 9 bases not matched to a gene. The CDR3: CASSFPGTSGRETYNEQFF. The CDR3 nucleotides read TGCGCCAGCAGCTTTCCCGGGACTAGCGGGAGAGAGACCTACAATGAGCAGTTCTTC.

This clone occurred many times. This chain connects TRBV6-1 to TRBJ2-2; no definite D call. The CDR3 has 14 amino acids. Trimming took 3 bases from V and 3 from J, leaving 8 bases between them. The germline V gene has CDR1 MNHNS and CDR2 SASEGT. CDR3 loop: CASSDGPYTGELFF. In DNA form, the CDR3 reads TGTGCCAGCAGTGACGGTCCCTACACCGGGGAGCTGTTTTTT.

The V gene is TRBV28, the J gene TRBJ1-4, with D maybe TRBD1 (6 bases). Trimming removed 4 bases at V and 10 bases at J, with 19 bases between. CDR1 is MDHEN, CDR2 SYDVKM, per germline. The CDR3 is 15 residues long. The CDR3 protein is CASSSRQDAEGKLFF. The CDR3 DNA follows: TGTGCCAGCAGTTCGCGACAGGACGCCGAGGGAAAACTGTTTTTT.

The chain is built from TRBV5-4 and TRBJ2-7; 8 bases are shared with TRBD2. The CDR3 contains 14 residues. V shed 4 bases and J 6 bases; nucleotides not matched to a gene: 9. Germline V gene lookup returns CDR1 SGHNT and CDR2 YYREEE (reference sequence). The DNA for the CDR3 is TGTGCCAGCAGCCCCGGGGGGGCCCTTGCCGAGCAGTACTTC. Translating it yields CASSPGGALAEQYF.

This clone has just one count. This chain links TRBV10-3 with TRBJ1-6; 9 nucleotides line up with TRBD1. V was pared by 2 bases and J by 4 bases, with 0 bases of the junction left unmatched. This CDR3 region has 15 residues. Germline-derived CDR1 and CDR2 are ENHRY and SYGVKD. CDR3 amino acids: CAISEGQGYNSPLHF. The CDR3 region has the DNA TGTGCCATCAGTGAGGGACAGGGGTATAATTCACCCCTCCACTTT.